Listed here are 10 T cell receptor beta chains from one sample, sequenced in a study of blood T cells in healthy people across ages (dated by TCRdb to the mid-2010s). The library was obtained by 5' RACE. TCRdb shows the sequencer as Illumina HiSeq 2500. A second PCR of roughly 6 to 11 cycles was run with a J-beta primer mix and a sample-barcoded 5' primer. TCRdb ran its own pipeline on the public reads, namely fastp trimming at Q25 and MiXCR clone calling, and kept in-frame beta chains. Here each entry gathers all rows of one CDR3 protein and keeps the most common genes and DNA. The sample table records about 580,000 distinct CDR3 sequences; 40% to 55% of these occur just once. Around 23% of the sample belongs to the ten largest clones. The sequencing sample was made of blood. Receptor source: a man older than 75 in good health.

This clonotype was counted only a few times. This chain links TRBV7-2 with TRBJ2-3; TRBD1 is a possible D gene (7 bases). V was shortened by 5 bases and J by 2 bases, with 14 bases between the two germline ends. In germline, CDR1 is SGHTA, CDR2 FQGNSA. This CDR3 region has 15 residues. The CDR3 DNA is TGTGCCAGCAGCACCCAGGGGGGTCTCACAGATACGCAGTATTTT. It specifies CASSTQGGLTDTQYF.

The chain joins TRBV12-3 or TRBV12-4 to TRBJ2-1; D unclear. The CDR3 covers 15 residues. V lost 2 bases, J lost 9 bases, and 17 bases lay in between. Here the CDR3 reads CASSLSASDSGEQFF. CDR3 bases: TGTGCCAGCAGTTTAAGCGCCTCTGATTCGGGTGAGCAGTTCTTC.

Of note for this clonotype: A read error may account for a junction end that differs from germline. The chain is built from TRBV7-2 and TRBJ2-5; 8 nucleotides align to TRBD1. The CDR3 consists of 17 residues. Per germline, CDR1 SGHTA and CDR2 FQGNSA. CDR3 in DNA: TGTGCCAGCGGCTTAGCTGGGCAGGGGGCCCCCCAAGAGACCCAGTACTTC. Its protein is CASGLAGQGAPQETQYF.

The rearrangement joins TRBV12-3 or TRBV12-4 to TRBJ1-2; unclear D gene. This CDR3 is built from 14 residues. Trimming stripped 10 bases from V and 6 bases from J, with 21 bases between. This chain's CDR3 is CANQVSGFVDGYTF. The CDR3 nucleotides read TGTGCCAACCAGGTTTCAGGCTTCGTGGATGGCTACACCTTC.

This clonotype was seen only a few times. Here the CDR3 DNA reads TGCGCCAGCAGCTTGGCGGACTATTATAGGGTAGAGACCCAGTACTTC. Its protein is CASSLADYYRVETQYF. J is TRBJ2-5 and V is TRBV5-1; a weak D match, TRBD2 (6 bases). V was clipped by 0 bases and J by 4 bases, with 16 bases between them. Germline assignment: CDR1 SGHRS and CDR2 YFSETQ. The CDR3 length is 16 residues.

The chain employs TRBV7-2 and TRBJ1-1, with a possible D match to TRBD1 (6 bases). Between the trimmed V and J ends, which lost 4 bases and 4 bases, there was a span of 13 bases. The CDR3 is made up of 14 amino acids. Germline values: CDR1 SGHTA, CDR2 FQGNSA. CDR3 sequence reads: CASSSFTGSTEAFF. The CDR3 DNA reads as TGTGCCAGCAGCTCGTTTACAGGGTCCACTGAAGCTTTCTTT.

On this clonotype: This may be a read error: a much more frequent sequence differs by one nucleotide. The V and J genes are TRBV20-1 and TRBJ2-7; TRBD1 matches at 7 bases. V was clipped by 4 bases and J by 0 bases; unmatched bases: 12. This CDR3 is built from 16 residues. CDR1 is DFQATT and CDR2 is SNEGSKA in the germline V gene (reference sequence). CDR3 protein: CSATTTARGISYEQYF. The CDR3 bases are TGCAGTGCTACCACTACAGCCAGGGGGATCTCCTACGAGCAGTACTTC.

CDR3 DNA: TGCGCCAGCAGCCGGGAGGGCCCCCCAGATACGCAGTATTTT. It encodes CASSREGPPDTQYF. The chain couples TRBV4-3 to TRBJ2-3; 7 positions match TRBD2. The length of the CDR3 is 14 residues. Trimming took 4 bases from V and 4 from J; bases not matched to a gene: 5. The germline gives CDR1 LGHNA, CDR2 YSLEER.

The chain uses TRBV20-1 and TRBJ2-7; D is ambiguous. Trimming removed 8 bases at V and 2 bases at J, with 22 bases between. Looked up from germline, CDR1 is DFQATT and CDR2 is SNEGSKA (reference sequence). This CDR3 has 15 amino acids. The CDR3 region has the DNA TGCAGTCCGTTGCTCTCTGGGCGCGGACCCTACGAGCAGTACTTC. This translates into CSPLLSGRGPYEQYF.

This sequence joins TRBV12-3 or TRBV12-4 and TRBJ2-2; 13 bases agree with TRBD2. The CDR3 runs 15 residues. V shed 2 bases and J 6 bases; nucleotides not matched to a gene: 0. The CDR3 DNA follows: TGTGCCAGCAGTTTAACTAGCGGGGGGGCCGGGGAGCTGTTTTTT. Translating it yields CASSLTSGGAGELFF.